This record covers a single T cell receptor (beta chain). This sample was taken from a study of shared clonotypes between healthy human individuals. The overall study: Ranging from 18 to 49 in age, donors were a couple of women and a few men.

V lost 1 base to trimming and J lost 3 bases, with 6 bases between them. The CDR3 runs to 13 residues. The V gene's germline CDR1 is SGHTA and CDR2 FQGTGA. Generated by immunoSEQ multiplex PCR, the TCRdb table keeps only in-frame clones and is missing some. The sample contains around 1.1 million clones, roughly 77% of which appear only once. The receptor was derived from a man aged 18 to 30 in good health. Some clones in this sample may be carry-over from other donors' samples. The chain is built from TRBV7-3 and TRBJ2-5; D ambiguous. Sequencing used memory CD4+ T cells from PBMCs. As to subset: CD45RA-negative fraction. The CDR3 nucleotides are TGTGCCAGCAGCTTAATCCGAGAAGAGACCCAGTACTTC. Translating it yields CASSLIREETQYF. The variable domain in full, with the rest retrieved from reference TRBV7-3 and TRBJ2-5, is GAGVSQTPSNKVTEKGKYVELRCDPISGHTALYWYRQSLGQGPEFLIYFQGTGAADDSGLPNDRFFAVRPEGSVSTLKIQRTERGDSAVYLCASSLIREETQYFGPGTRLLVL.